These 7 T cell receptor beta chains were sequenced from one sample in a study of OX40 agonist ivuxolimab in advanced cancers. The assay was immunoSEQ multiplex PCR, and TCRdb's table has in-frame clones only and misses some. The sample records 80,000 to 100,000 clones, about nine tenths being singletons. Sample: CD4+ or CD8+ T cells sorted from blood, taken in a trial of the OX40 agonist ivuxolimab. The receptors derive from an adult with an advanced solid tumor such as melanoma, head and neck, liver or kidney cancer.

This chain connects TRBV10-3 to TRBJ2-3; TRBD1 matches at 10 bases. The CDR3 covers 16 residues. The V gene end was trimmed by 0 bases and the J gene end by 7 bases; junction bases not matched to a gene: 7. CDR1 is ENHRY and CDR2 is SYGVKD in the germline V gene. For the CDR3, the DNA is TGTGCCATCAGTGAGTCGGCGGGACAGGGGTTTTATACGCAGTATTTT. This gives the protein CAISESAGQGFYTQYF.

The J gene is TRBJ2-7, the V gene TRBV7-8; 8 bases align to TRBD2. There are 16 residues in the CDR3. Germline values: CDR1 SGHVS, CDR2 FQNEAQ. The V and J ends lost 5 bases and 2 bases, in that order; junction bases with no gene match: 11. This CDR3 is CASSPYGLAGTYEQYF. CDR3 DNA: TGTGCCAGCAGCCCCTATGGGTTAGCGGGAACCTACGAGCAGTACTTC.

The chain couples TRBV15 to TRBJ2-3; possibly TRBD2 for D (6 bases). Trimming pared 0 bases from V and 0 bases from J, leaving 10 bases between. Germline CDR1 LNHNV, CDR2 YYDKDF (reference sequence). This CDR3 region has 16 residues. The CDR3 here is CATSRDRAGSTDTQYF. CDR3 DNA sequence: TGTGCCACCAGCAGAGATAGGGCGGGGAGCACAGATACGCAGTATTTT.

This clone was counted only a few times. V and J are TRBV19 and TRBJ1-2, with D perhaps TRBD1 (6 bases). Trimming shortened V by 10 bases and J by 3 bases, and 15 bases separated the two germline ends. CDR1 is LNHDA, CDR2 SQIVND, per germline (reference sequence). CDR3 length: 13 amino acids. The CDR3 region is CATSRDKYYGYTF. CDR3 bases: TGTGCCACGTCCCGGGACAAGTACTATGGCTACACCTTC. Together with reference TRBV19 and TRBJ1-2, the CDR3 gives the full variable domain: DGGITQSPKYLFRKEGQNVTLSCEQNLNHDAMYWYRQDPGQGLRLIYYSQIVNDFQKGDIAEGYSVSREKKESFPLTVTSAQKNPTAFYLCATSRDKYYGYTFGSGTRLTVV.

This clone was counted once. DNA for the CDR3: TGTGCCAGCAGGCAGGGGGCTGGCACTGAAGCTTTCTTT. It is translated as CASRQGAGTEAFF. The chain employs TRBV7-2 and TRBJ1-1; 8 bases fit TRBD1. The V gene's germline CDR1 is SGHTA and CDR2 FQGNSA. This CDR3 has 13 residues. V lost 6 bases to trimming and J lost 4 bases; unmatched junction nucleotides: 4.

A word on this clone: One end of the junction is discordant with germline, which a read error may explain. The chain carries TRBV7-7 and TRBJ2-3; D not resolved. The CDR3 totals 14 residues. Germline V gene sequence: CDR1 SSHAT, CDR2 FNYEAQ (reference sequence). The CDR3 loop is CASSMTRLTDTQYF. In DNA form, the CDR3 reads TGTGCTAGCAGCATGACTCGACTCACAGATACGCAGTATTTT.

The rearrangement uses TRBV5-4 and TRBJ2-7; 9 bases are a match to TRBD1. The junction had 11 bases not matched to a gene; V was cut back by 5 bases and J by 5 bases. CDR3 size: 15 residues. CDR1 is SGHNT, CDR2 YYREEE, per germline (reference sequence). The CDR3 nucleotides are TGTGCCAGCAGGGACCCGGGACAGGGCTTCCACGAGCAGTACTTC. This encodes CASRDPGQGFHEQYF. The whole variable domain, remainder taken from reference TRBV5-4 and TRBJ2-7, is ETGVTQSPTHLIKTRGQQVTLRCSSQSGHNTVSWYQQALGQGPQFIFQYYREEENGRGNFPPRFSGLQFPNYSSELNVNALELDDSALYLCASRDPGQGFHEQYFGPGTRLTVT.